One and the same sample provided the 29 T cell receptor beta chains below, sequenced in a study of long-term antiretroviral therapy in people with HIV. With survey level as its setting, the immunoSEQ assay was v3.0. TCRdb keeps only in-frame clones here, not all; method: immunoSEQ multiplex PCR. The sample lists 25,000 to 35,000 clones; around 95% were seen once. Source: unsorted PBMCs, taken 5.3 years after starting antiretroviral therapy. The receptors stem from a man aged 25 to 45 with HIV.

This clone was detected only once. The chain has TRBV19 and TRBJ2-2; no clear D. The CDR3 has 15 amino acids. Between the trimmed V and J ends, which lost 1 base and 5 bases, there was a span of 11 bases. The germline V gene has CDR1 LNHDA and CDR2 SQIVND (reference sequence). The CDR3 nucleotides read TGTGCCAGTAGTATAGGTCAGGTCTGGACCGGGGAGCTGTTTTTT. It codes for CASSIGQVWTGELFF.

The chain employs TRBV7-3 and TRBJ2-1, with a tentative D call TRBD1 (6 bases). V was pared by 2 bases and J by 7 bases, with 12 bases between. CDR1 SGHTA and CDR2 FQGTGA come from the germline V gene. The length of the CDR3 is 14 residues. The chain's CDR3 is CASSLALGGNEQFF. The CDR3 region has the DNA TGTGCCAGCAGCTTAGCACTAGGGGGTAATGAGCAGTTCTTC.

The chain recombines TRBV7-8 with TRBJ2-1; D may be TRBD2 (5 bases). V shed 3 bases and J shed 4 bases, with 13 bases lying between them. CDR3 length: 15 amino acids. Per the germline V gene, CDR1 is SGHVS and CDR2 is FQNEAQ. In nucleotides, the CDR3 is TGTGCCAGCAGCTTTAGGGAGAGCTTATACAATGAGCAGTTCTTC. Encoded protein: CASSFRESLYNEQFF.

As for this clone: Relative to the germline gene, one junction end is altered; a read error may explain this. The chain combines TRBV13 with TRBJ1-6, with D unclear. The germline V gene has CDR1 PRHDT and CDR2 FYEKMQ (reference sequence). This CDR3 comprises 18 residues. CDR3 nucleotide sequence: TGTGCCAGCAGGTTAGGGCGCGACGTAAGCTCCTATAATTCACCCCTCCACTTT. Its protein is CASRLGRDVSSYNSPLHF.

CDR3 sequence: CASSIRLPLSNQPQHF. The DNA for the CDR3 is TGTGCCAGTAGTATAAGACTCCCCCTTAGCAATCAGCCCCAGCATTTT. V and J are TRBV19 and TRBJ1-5, with D uncertain. CDR1 is LNHDA, CDR2 SQIVND, per germline (reference sequence). The CDR3 consists of 16 residues. V was trimmed by 2 bases and J by 0 bases, leaving 11 bases between them.

The chain has TRBV27 and TRBJ2-3; 9 bases map to TRBD1. CDR1 is MNHEY and CDR2 is SMNVEV in the germline V gene (reference sequence). CDR3 length: 15 residues. Losses at the gene ends were 2 bases for V and 4 bases for J; bases not matched to a gene: 4. CDR3 region: CASSLRDRESDTQYF. CDR3 coding DNA: TGTGCCAGCAGTTTACGGGACAGGGAGTCAGATACGCAGTATTTT.

The V call is TRBV10-3, the J call TRBJ2-5; D might be TRBD1 or TRBD2, each matching 6 bases. The germline gives CDR1 ENHRY, CDR2 SYGVKD. The CDR3 extends over 17 amino acids. V was cut by 5 bases and J by 5 bases, with 24 bases left in between. As DNA, the CDR3 is TGTGCCATCAGTCCGAAGGATGGGGGGCTCCTTATGGAGACCCAGTACTTC. Protein sequence: CAISPKDGGLLMETQYF.

J is TRBJ1-1 and V is TRBV13; D not resolved. Trimming removed 4 bases at V and 0 bases at J, with 12 bases between. This CDR3 has 15 residues. Germline V gene lookup returns CDR1 PRHDT and CDR2 FYEKMQ (reference sequence). The CDR3 spells CASSSRHGMNTEAFF. The CDR3, as DNA: TGTGCCAGCAGCTCGAGGCATGGTATGAACACTGAAGCTTTCTTT.

The genes are TRBV5-1 and TRBJ1-1; 11 bases are a match to TRBD1. V lost 7 bases to trimming and J lost 4 bases; unmatched junction nucleotides: 6. In germline, CDR1 is SGHRS, CDR2 YFSETQ. The CDR3 consists of 14 residues. Here the CDR3 DNA reads TGCGCCAGCTCGCCGGGACAGGGGGTCACTGAAGCTTTCTTT. Protein sequence: CASSPGQGVTEAFF.

This clone was counted only a few times. The genes are TRBV6-5 and TRBJ2-2; perhaps TRBD1 as D (5 bases). The V end was cut by 7 bases, the J end by 0 bases, with 12 bases between. Germline assignment: CDR1 MNHEY and CDR2 SVGAGI. The length of the CDR3 is 15 residues. The CDR3 nucleotides read TGTGCCAGCACACAGGACCCTACGAACACCGGGGAGCTGTTTTTT. It specifies CASTQDPTNTGELFF.

The chain couples TRBV10-2 to TRBJ1-5; 7 nucleotides agree with TRBD1. This CDR3 has 17 amino acids. Germline values: CDR1 WSHSY, CDR2 SAAADI. V dropped 6 bases and J dropped 0; count of bases not matched to a gene: 11. As DNA, the CDR3 is TGCGCCAGCAGCCCGCAGGGACAGCTCCTTAGCAATCAGCCCCAGCATTTT. This codes for CASSPQGQLLSNQPQHF.

CDR3: CASSVDRRGSYNEQFF. CDR3 DNA: TGTGCCAGCAGCGTAGACCGCAGGGGCTCGTACAATGAGCAGTTCTTC. The rearrangement uses TRBV9 and TRBJ2-1, with D possibly TRBD1 on 6 matching bases. V was shortened by 0 bases and J by 4 bases, with 14 bases between the two germline ends. CDR1 is SGDLS, CDR2 YYNGEE, per germline. There are 16 residues in the CDR3.

The V and J genes are TRBV15 and TRBJ2-5, with TRBD2 as a possible D gene (7 bases). The CDR3 covers 15 residues. Trimming took off 0 bases at V and 4 bases at J, with 12 bases between the two ends. Looked up from germline, CDR1 is LNHNV and CDR2 is YYDKDF (reference sequence). CDR3 DNA: TGTGCCACCAGCAGAGATTGGGGGGGCCGAGAGACCCAGTACTTC. Its translation is CATSRDWGGRETQYF.

The chain combines TRBV2 with TRBJ2-7; possible D gene TRBD1, 6 bases. The CDR3 totals 13 residues. Germline V gene sequence: CDR1 SNHLY, CDR2 FYNNEI. V was cut by 7 bases and J by 0 bases, with 10 bases left in between. Written as DNA, the CDR3 is TGTGCCAGCACCCAGGACAGCTCCTACGAGCAGTACTTC. Residues: CASTQDSSYEQYF.

V gene TRBV5-1 combines with J gene TRBJ1-2, with D hard to call. The V gene's germline CDR1 is SGHRS and CDR2 YFSETQ. Trimming stripped 3 bases from V and 2 bases from J, with 11 bases between. The CDR3 has 14 residues. This chain's CDR3 is CASSSGLGNYGYTF. In DNA form, the CDR3 reads TGCGCCAGCAGCTCCGGACTGGGAAACTATGGCTACACCTTC. The full variable domain, with the rest looked up from reference TRBV5-1 and TRBJ1-2, is KAGVTQTPRYLIKTRGQQVTLSCSPISGHRSVSWYQQTPGQGLQFLFEYFSETQRNKGNFPGRFSGRQFSNSRSEMNVSTLELGDSALYLCASSSGLGNYGYTFGSGTRLTVV.

This chain uses TRBV4-1 with TRBJ1-5; D is ambiguous. The CDR3 has 12 residues. Between the trimmed V and J ends, which lost 1 base and 10 bases, there was a span of 8 bases. Per the germline V gene, CDR1 is MGHRA and CDR2 is YSYEKL. As DNA, the CDR3 is TGCGCCAGCAGCCAAGGCGAGAAACCCCAGCATTTT. Amino acid sequence: CASSQGEKPQHF.

This chain joins TRBV7-9 and TRBJ1-3, with 7 nucleotides matching TRBD1. After removal of 7 bases from V and 2 bases from J, the junction contained 5 bases not matched to a gene. The CDR3 is 14 amino acids. CDR1 and CDR2 from the germline V gene are SEHNR and FQNEAQ (reference sequence). The chain's CDR3 is CASTKTGPGNTIYF. DNA for the CDR3: TGTGCCAGCACCAAGACAGGGCCTGGAAACACCATATATTTT.

This chain joins TRBV4-3 and TRBJ2-7; 11 positions match TRBD2. V shed 0 bases, J shed 5 bases, and the junction held 6 bases outside the gene matches. The germline V gene encodes CDR1 LGHNA and CDR2 YSLEER. The CDR3 contains 16 residues. The CDR3, as DNA: TGCGCCAGCAGCCAAGACTATAGCGGGAGGGCGAACGAGCAGTACTTC. This translates into CASSQDYSGRANEQYF.

The chain links TRBV7-8 to TRBJ2-1; D remains unclear. V gave up 1 base and J gave up 2 bases, with 15 bases separating them. The CDR3 is 17 amino acids. Per germline, CDR1 SGHVS and CDR2 FQNEAQ. DNA for the CDR3: TGTGCCAGCAGCTTAGTTCGCCTCCCTAGGACCTACAATGAGCAGTTCTTC. It is translated as CASSLVRLPRTYNEQFF.

The CDR3 is CAQFGDAGEAYGYTF. DNA for the CDR3: TGTGCCCAATTTGGAGACGCAGGGGAAGCCTATGGCTACACCTTC. The J gene is TRBJ1-2, the V gene TRBV30, with a tentative D call TRBD1 (6 bases). The CDR3 is made up of 15 amino acids. The germline V gene encodes CDR1 GTSNPN and CDR2 SVGIG (reference sequence). V lost 8 bases, J lost 4 bases, and 23 bases lay in between.

The CDR3 loop is CASSPPTGRVSGYTF. CDR3 coding DNA: TGTGCCAGCAGCCCCCCGACAGGGAGGGTCAGCGGCTACACCTTC. The chain has TRBV7-2 and TRBJ1-2, with 7 bases that match TRBD1. With V trimmed by 5 bases and J by 8 bases, 14 bases remained unmatched. CDR1 and CDR2 (germline): SGHTA, FQGNSA. The CDR3 covers 15 residues.

The V and J genes are TRBV5-1 and TRBJ2-4; a weak D match, TRBD2 (5 bases). This CDR3 has 15 amino acids. V lost 2 bases to trimming and J lost 1 base, with 10 bases between them. From germline, CDR1 is SGHRS and CDR2 YFSETQ. The CDR3 sequence: CASSFGERAKNIQYF. DNA for the CDR3: TGCGCCAGCAGCTTCGGGGAACGCGCCAAAAACATTCAGTACTTC.

The rearrangement uses TRBV27 and TRBJ2-3; no clear D gene. Germline lookup yields CDR1 MNHEY and CDR2 SMNVEV (reference sequence). Trimming pared 2 bases from V and 4 bases from J, leaving 16 bases between. The CDR3 sequence is 16 residues long. CDR3 nucleotides: TGTGCCAGCAGTTTACTCCCCCCCCCTTCCCCAGATACGCAGTATTTT. It yields the protein CASSLLPPPSPDTQYF.

The J gene is TRBJ2-2, the V gene TRBV7-6; D ambiguous. Looked up from germline, CDR1 is SGHVS and CDR2 is FNYEAQ. V lost 4 bases to trimming and J lost 5 bases, with 23 bases between them. The CDR3 has 18 amino acids. The CDR3 loop reads CASSSVTRQYRVTGELFF. In DNA, the CDR3 is TGTGCCAGCAGCTCAGTGACCCGTCAGTACCGGGTAACCGGGGAGCTGTTTTTT.

The chain is built from TRBV6-1 and TRBJ1-5; D is ambiguous. Germline V lookup: CDR1 MNHNS, CDR2 SASEGT. Trimming removed 8 bases from V and 10 bases from J, with 18 bases in between. This CDR3 has 13 residues. The CDR3 protein is CASALQVIQPQHF. CDR3 in DNA: TGTGCCAGCGCACTGCAGGTTATCCAACCCCAGCATTTT.

This chain links TRBV7-9 with TRBJ1-4, with 7 bases lining up with TRBD1. Looked up from germline, CDR1 is SEHNR and CDR2 is FQNEAQ (reference sequence). This CDR3 is 16 amino acids long. The V and J ends lost 5 bases and 5 bases, in that order; junction bases with no gene match: 11. The CDR3 region has the DNA TGTGCCAGCAGCCCAAACAGGGGAGTCTTGAATGAAAAACTGTTTTTT. It codes for CASSPNRGVLNEKLFF.

The CDR3 here is CASSSGTGGQEQYF. Written as DNA, the CDR3 is TGTGCCAGCAGCTCCGGGACAGGGGGCCAGGAGCAGTACTTC. The chain has TRBV5-5 and TRBJ2-7; 12 bases are shared with TRBD1. The CDR3 is 14 amino acids. CDR1 and CDR2 from the germline V gene are SGHKS and YYEKEE (reference sequence). The ends lost 3 bases at V and 7 bases at J; junction bases unmatched: 5.

The chain has TRBV6-1 and TRBJ2-7; D is undetermined. V dropped 2 bases and J dropped 0 bases, with 11 bases sitting between them. CDR3 length: 15 amino acids. Germline CDR1 reads MNHNS; CDR2 reads SASEGT. In DNA form, the CDR3 reads TGTGCCAGCAGTGAAACCCCCAGCAGCTCCTACGAGCAGTACTTC. Encoded protein: CASSETPSSSYEQYF.

The sample holds one count of this clone. The rearrangement joins TRBV19 to TRBJ2-1, with TRBD2 matching 7 bases. Per the germline V gene, CDR1 is LNHDA and CDR2 is SQIVND (reference sequence). The CDR3 has 14 amino acids. The J segment lost 5 bases and the V segment lost 0 bases, leaving 1 base of the junction unmatched. The CDR3 region has the DNA TGTGCCAGTAGTATAGATCGGGGGGACAATGAGCAGTTCTTC. Translation: CASSIDRGDNEQFF.